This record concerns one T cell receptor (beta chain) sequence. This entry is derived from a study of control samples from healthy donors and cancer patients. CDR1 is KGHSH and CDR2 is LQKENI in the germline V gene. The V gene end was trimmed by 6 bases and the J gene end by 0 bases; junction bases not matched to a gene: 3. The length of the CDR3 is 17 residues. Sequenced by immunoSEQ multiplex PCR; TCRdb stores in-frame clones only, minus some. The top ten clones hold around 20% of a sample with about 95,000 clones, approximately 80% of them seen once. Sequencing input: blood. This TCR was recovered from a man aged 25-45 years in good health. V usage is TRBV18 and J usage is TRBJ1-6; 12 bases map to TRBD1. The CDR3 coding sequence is TGTGCCAGCTCGGGACAGGGGGCGAGCTCCTATAATTCACCCCTCCACTTT. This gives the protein CASSGQGASSYNSPLHF.